Sequencing of this TCR beta chain was carried out in a study of T cell repertoires in cytomegalovirus infection. In TCRdb, the reads were re-called with MiXCR into one record per CDR3 protein. The repertoire has roughly 350,000 distinct CDR3 sequences, just under 35% of them found once; the top ten carry 13%. The CDR3 is 15 residues long. The V end lost 3 bases, the J end lost 2 bases, and 13 bases lay between the germline ends. Germline CDR1 SNHLY, CDR2 FYNNEI. Of note for this clonotype: What it binds is not known.

This sequence originates from a human donor in good health (CMV status not recorded). Some clones in this sample may be carry-over from other donors' samples. The gene calls are TRBV2 and TRBJ1-1; possibly TRBD1 for D (6 bases). The sequencing here drew on cultured PBMCs, taken from culture after CMV antigen stimulation. CDR3 protein: CASSEGNRANTEAFF. CDR3 DNA sequence: TGTGCCAGCAGTGAGGGAAACAGGGCAAACACTGAAGCTTTCTTT.